Sequencing of this T cell receptor beta chain was carried out in a study of vaccination effects on CD4 cells after COVID-19. TCRdb's table, derived via immunoSEQ multiplex PCR, lists solely in-frame clones and lacks some. This table has around 69,000 clones, just under 75% appearing once. A remark on this clone: What it recognizes is unknown.

Sequencing in the ViraFEST assay came after antigen-specific CD4+ T cells had been expanded with viral peptide pools, which were used to stimulate PBMC. Having been cultured for approximately ten days, the cells underwent CD4+ T cell isolation. Each participant received a vaccine that was either BNT162b2 or mRNA-1273, given as two doses. The CDR3 is 14 residues long. CDR1 is LGHDT and CDR2 is YNNKEL in the germline V gene (reference sequence). Trimming shortened V by 0 bases and J by 7 bases, and 12 bases separated the two germline ends. The sample consisted of CD4+ T cells from PBMCs cultured with HCoV-229E spike peptides, taken after COVID-19 vaccination. V is TRBV3-1 (or the pseudogene TRBV3-2) and J is TRBJ1-1, with D possibly matching TRBD1 (5 bases). The sequence was obtained from a human donor who received a COVID-19 vaccine. The CDR3 reads CASSQERGTVEAFF. The DNA for the CDR3 is TGTGCCAGCAGCCAAGAACGAGGGACCGTTGAAGCTTTCTTT.